This T cell receptor (beta chain) emerged from a study of blood T cell repertoires in COVID-19. On the study more broadly: The samples span acute and convalescent COVID-19 from the United States, Italy and Spain.

Repertoires were generated with immunoSEQ multiplex PCR, while TCRdb's copy carries only in-frame clones and drops some. The table has 110,000 to 150,000 clones, roughly 80% seen once. The CDR3 contains 19 residues. The V gene end was trimmed by 9 bases and the J gene end by 0 bases; junction bases not matched to a gene: 21. In germline, CDR1 is SNHLY, CDR2 FYNNEI. This sequence was found in a woman older than 75 with acute or convalescent COVID-19. The sequencing input was peripheral blood. The chain is built from TRBV2 and TRBJ2-7; 9 nucleotides line up with TRBD2. CDR3 residues: CASQGTIRKRTSDSYEQYF. The CDR3, as DNA: TGTGCCAGTCAAGGGACGATTCGGAAAAGGACTAGCGACTCCTACGAGCAGTACTTC.